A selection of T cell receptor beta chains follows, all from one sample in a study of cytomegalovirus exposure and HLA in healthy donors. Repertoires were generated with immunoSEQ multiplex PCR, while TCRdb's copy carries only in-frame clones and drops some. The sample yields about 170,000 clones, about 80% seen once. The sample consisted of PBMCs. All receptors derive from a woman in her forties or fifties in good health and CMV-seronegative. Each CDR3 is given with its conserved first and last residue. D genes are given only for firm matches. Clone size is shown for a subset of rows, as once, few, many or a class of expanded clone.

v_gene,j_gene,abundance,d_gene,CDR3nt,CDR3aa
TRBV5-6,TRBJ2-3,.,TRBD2,TGTGCCAGCAGACGAGCGGGAGTGACAGATACGCAGTATTTT,CASRRAGVTDTQYF
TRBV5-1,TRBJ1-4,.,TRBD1,TGCGCCAGCAGCCCCCGACAGGGGAGGGCAACTAATGAAAAACTGTTTTTT,CASSPRQGRATNEKLFF
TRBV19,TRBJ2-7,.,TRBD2,TGTGCCAGTAGTATCCGTGGACTAGCGGGAGTGGGGTACGAGCAGTACTTC,CASSIRGLAGVGYEQYF
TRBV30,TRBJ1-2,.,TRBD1,TGTGCCTGGAGTGGACAGGGTTATGGCTACACCTTC,CAWSGQGYGYTF
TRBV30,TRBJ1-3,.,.,TGTGCCTGGAGTGTACGCTTGGGAGGACCCTCTGGAAACACCATATATTTT,CAWSVRLGGPSGNTIYF
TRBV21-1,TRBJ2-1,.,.,TGTGCCAGCAGGAAGCGGGGGGCCAACAATGAGCAGTTCTTC,CASRKRGANNEQFF
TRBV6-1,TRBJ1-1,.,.,TGTGCCACCCAGGTGAACACTGAAGCTTTCTTT,CATQVNTEAFF
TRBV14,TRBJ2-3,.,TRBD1,TGTGCCAGCAGCCGTCCCGGCACAGGGGCAGATACGCAGTATTTT,CASSRPGTGADTQYF
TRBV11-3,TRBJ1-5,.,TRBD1,TGTGCCAGCAGCGTTCGCAGGGGGCAGCCCCAGCATTTT,CASSVRRGQPQHF
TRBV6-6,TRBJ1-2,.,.,TGTGCCAGCAGTTACGGTAGTTATGGCTACACCTTC,CASSYGSYGYTF
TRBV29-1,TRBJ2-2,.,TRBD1,TGCAGCGTTGGGGACAGGGGTAAATACGGGGAGCTGTTTTTT,CSVGDRGKYGELFF
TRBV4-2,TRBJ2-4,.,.,TGTGCCAGCAGCCAAACAGGTTCCGTCAAAAACATTCAGTACTTC,CASSQTGSVKNIQYF
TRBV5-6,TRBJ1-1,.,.,TGTGCCAGCAGCTTGTCTAGGAACACTGAAGCTTTCTTT,CASSLSRNTEAFF
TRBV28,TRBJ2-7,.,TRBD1,TGTGCCAGCAGTCACACCGGGACAGGCTCCAACGAGCAGTACTTC,CASSHTGTGSNEQYF
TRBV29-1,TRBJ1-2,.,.,TGCAGCGTTGACCATCACAGGGATAACTATGGCTACACCTTC,CSVDHHRDNYGYTF
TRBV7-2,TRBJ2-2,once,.,TGTGCCAGCAGCTCTTTGACAGCCTCTGGGGGGGAGCTGTTTTTT,CASSSLTASGGELFF
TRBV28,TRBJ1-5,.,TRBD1,TGTGCCAGCAGTCAGAACCAGGGGGCACGGCAGCCCCAGCATTTT,CASSQNQGARQPQHF
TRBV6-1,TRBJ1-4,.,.,TGTGCCGGCCGTCGGGGTGGGTCAACTAATGAAAAACTGTTTTTT,CAGRRGGSTNEKLFF